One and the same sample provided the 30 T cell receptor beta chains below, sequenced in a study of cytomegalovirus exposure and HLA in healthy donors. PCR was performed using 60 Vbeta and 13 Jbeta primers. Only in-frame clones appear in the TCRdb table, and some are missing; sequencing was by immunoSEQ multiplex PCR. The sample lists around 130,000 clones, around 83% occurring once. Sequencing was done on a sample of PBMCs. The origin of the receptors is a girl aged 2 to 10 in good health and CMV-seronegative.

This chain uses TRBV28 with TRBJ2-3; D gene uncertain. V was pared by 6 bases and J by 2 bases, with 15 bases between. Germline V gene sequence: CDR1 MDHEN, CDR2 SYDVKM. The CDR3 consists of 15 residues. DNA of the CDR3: TGTGCCAGCAGACGGCGAAACAGCCCCACAGATACGCAGTATTTT. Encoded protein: CASRRRNSPTDTQYF. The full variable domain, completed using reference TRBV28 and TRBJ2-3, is DVKVTQSSRYLVKRTGEKVFLECVQDMDHENMFWYRQDPGLGLRLIYFSYDVKMKEKGDIPEGYSVSREKKERFSLILESASTNQTSMYLCASRRRNSPTDTQYFGPGTRLTVL.

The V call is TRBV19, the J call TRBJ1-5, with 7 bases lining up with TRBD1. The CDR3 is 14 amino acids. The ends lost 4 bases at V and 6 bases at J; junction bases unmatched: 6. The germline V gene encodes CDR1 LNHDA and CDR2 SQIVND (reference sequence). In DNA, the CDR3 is TGTGCCAGTAGTACCAGACAGGGAGGTCAGCCCCAGCATTTT. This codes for CASSTRQGGQPQHF.

The CDR3 DNA is TGTGCCAGCAGCCAGACAACGAACACTGAAGCTTTCTTT. The encoded protein is CASSQTTNTEAFF. The chain is built from TRBV4-2 and TRBJ1-1; D ambiguous. This CDR3 comprises 13 residues. The germline CDR1 and CDR2 sequences are LGHNA and YNFKEQ. The V and J ends lost 3 bases and 1 base respectively, with 6 bases between them.

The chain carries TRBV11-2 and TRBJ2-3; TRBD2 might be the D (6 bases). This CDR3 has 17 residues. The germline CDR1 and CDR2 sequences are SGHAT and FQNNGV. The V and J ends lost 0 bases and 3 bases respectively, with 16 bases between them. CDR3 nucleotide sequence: TGTGCCAGCAGCTTAGATTTTTCCGGGAGCGGTACAGATACGCAGTATTTT. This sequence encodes CASSLDFSGSGTDTQYF.

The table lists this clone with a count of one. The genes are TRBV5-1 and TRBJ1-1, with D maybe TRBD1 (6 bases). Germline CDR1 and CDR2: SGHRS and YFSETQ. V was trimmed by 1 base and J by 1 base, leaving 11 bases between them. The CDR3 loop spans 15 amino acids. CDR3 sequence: CASSLSRGANTEAFF. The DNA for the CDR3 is TGCGCCAGCAGCTTGTCTCGGGGGGCGAACACTGAAGCTTTCTTT. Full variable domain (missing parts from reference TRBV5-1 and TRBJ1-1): KAGVTQTPRYLIKTRGQQVTLSCSPISGHRSVSWYQQTPGQGLQFLFEYFSETQRNKGNFPGRFSGRQFSNSRSEMNVSTLELGDSALYLCASSLSRGANTEAFFGQGTRLTVV.

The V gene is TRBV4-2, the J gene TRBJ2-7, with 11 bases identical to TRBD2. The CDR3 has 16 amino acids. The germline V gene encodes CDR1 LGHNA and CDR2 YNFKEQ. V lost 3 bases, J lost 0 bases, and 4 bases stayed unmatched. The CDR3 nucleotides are TGTGCCAGCAGCCATTCTAGCGGGGGGTTCTCCTACGAGCAGTACTTC. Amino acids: CASSHSSGGFSYEQYF.

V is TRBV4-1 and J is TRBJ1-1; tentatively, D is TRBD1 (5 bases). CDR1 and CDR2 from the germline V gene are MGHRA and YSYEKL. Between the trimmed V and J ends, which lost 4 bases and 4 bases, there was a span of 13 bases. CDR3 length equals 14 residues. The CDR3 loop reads CASSLQFGGTEAFF. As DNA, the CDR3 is TGCGCCAGCAGCCTTCAGTTCGGGGGCACTGAAGCTTTCTTT.

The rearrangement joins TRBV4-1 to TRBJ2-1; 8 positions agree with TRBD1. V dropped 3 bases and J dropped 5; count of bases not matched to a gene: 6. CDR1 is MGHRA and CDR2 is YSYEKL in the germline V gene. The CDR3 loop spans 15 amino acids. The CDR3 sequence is CASSQLGTGNNEQFF. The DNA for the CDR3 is TGCGCCAGCAGCCAGCTCGGGACAGGCAACAATGAGCAGTTCTTC.

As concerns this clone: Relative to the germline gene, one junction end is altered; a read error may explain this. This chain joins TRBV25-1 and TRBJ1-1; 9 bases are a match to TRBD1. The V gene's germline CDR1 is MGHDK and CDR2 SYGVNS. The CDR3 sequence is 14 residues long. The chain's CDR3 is CVSSGYTGGPEAFF. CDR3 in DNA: TGTGTCAGCAGTGGTTACACAGGGGGCCCTGAAGCTTTCTTT.

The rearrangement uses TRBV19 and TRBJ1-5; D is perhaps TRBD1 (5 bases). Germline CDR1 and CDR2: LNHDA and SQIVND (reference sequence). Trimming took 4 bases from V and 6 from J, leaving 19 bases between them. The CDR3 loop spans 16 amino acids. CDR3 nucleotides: TGTGCCAGTAGTAGTACACACAGGTTTAGAGGTCAGCCCCAGCATTTT. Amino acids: CASSSTHRFRGQPQHF.

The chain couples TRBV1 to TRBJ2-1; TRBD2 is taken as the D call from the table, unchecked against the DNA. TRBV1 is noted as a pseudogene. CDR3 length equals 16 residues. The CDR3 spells CTSSQDPSGGDNEQFF. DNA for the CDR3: TGCACCAGCAGCCAAGACCCTAGCGGGGGGGACAATGAGCAGTTCTTC.

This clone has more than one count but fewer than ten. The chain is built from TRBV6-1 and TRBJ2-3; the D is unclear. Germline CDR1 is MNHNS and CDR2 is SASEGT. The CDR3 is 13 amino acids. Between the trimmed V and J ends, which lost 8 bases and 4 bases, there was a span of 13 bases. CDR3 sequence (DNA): TGTGCCAGCCGCGTGGTAGTCCCAGATACGCAGTATTTT. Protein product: CASRVVVPDTQYF.

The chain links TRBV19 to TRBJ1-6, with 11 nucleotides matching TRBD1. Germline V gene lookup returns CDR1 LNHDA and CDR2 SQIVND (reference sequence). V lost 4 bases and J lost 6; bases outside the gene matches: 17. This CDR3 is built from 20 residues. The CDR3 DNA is TGTGCCAGTAGTAGGGGAACCGGGACAGGGGGTAATTTCGGTAATTCACCCCTCCACTTT. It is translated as CASSRGTGTGGNFGNSPLHF. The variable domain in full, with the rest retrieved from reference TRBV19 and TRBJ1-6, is DGGITQSPKYLFRKEGQNVTLSCEQNLNHDAMYWYRQDPGQGLRLIYYSQIVNDFQKGDIAEGYSVSREKKESFPLTVTSAQKNPTAFYLCASSRGTGTGGNFGNSPLHFGNGTRLTVT.

CDR3 sequence reads: CASSYSLSRGLNEQYF. DNA of the CDR3: TGTGCCAGCAGTTACTCTTTGTCGCGGGGGTTGAACGAGCAGTACTTC. The V call is TRBV6-5, the J call TRBJ2-7; 7 bases fit TRBD2. With 0 bases clipped from V and 5 bases from J, the junction kept 10 bases outside the gene matches. Per the germline V gene, CDR1 is MNHEY and CDR2 is SVGAGI. The CDR3 is 16 amino acids.

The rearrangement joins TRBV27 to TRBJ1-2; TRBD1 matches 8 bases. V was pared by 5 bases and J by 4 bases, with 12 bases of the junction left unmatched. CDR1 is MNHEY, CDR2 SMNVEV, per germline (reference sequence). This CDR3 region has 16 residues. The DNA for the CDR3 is TGTGCCAGCAGTCAGAGGACAGGGCCCAACCTCTATGGCTACACCTTC. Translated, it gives CASSQRTGPNLYGYTF.

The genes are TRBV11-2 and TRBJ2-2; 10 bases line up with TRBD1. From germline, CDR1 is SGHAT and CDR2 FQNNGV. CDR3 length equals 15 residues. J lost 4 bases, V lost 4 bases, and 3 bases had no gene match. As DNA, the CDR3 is TGTGCCAGCAGCTGGAGGACAGGGGGCACCGGGGAGCTGTTTTTT. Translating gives CASSWRTGGTGELFF.

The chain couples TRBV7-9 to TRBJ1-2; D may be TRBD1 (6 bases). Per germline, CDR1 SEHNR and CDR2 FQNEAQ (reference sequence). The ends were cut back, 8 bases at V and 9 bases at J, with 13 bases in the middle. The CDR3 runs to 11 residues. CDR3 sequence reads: CASLRGTSYTF. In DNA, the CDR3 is TGTGCCAGCCTGAGGGGGACAAGCTACACCTTC.

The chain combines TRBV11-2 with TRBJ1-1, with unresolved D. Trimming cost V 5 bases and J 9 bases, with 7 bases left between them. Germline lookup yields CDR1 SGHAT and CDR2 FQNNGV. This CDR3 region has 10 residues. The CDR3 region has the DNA TGTGCCAGCAGCGGACTTCAAGCTTTCTTT. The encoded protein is CASSGLQAFF.

Written as DNA, the CDR3 is TGTGCCAGCAGCGATAGCCGGGGCACAGATACGCAGTATTTT. Translated: CASSDSRGTDTQYF. The V gene is TRBV9, the J gene TRBJ2-3, with D hard to call. This CDR3 is built from 14 residues. The germline V gene encodes CDR1 SGDLS and CDR2 YYNGEE. The V end was cut by 3 bases, the J end by 1 base, with 9 bases between.

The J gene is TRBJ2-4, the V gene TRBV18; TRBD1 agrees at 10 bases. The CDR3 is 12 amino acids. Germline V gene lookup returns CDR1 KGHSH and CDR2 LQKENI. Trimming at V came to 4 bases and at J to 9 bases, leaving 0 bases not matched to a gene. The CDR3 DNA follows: TGTGCCAGCTCACGGGACAGGGGCATTCAGTACTTC. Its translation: CASSRDRGIQYF.

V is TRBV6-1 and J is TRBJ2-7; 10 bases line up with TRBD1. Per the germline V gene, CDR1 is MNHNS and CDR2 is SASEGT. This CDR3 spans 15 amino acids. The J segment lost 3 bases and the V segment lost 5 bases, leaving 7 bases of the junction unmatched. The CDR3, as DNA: TGTGCCAGCAGTCAAAGACAGGGGGCAATCTACGAGCAGTACTTC. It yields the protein CASSQRQGAIYEQYF.

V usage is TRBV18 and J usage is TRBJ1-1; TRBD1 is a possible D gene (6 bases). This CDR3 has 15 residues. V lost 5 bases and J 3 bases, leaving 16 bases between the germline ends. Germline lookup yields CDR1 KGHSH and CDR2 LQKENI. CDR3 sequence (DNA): TGTGCCAGCTCAAACATCGCACAGGGTTACACTGAAGCTTTCTTT. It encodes CASSNIAQGYTEAFF.

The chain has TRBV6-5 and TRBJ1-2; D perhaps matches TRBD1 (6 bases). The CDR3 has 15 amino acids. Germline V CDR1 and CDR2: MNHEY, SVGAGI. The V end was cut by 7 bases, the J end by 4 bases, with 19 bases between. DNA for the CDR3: TGTGCCAGCAAGTTTCAGTTTGGGGGCGCCTATGGCTACACCTTC. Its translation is CASKFQFGGAYGYTF.

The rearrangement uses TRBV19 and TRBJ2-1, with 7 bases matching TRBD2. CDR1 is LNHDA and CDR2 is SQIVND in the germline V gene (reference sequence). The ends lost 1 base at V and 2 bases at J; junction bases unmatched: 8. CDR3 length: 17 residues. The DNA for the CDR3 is TGTGCCAGTAGTATAGTTCCACTAGCGACTGCCTACAATGAGCAGTTCTTC. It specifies CASSIVPLATAYNEQFF.

CDR3 residues: CASSLLLAASTDTQYF. DNA of the CDR3: TGTGCCAGCAGCTTATTACTGGCGGCTTCCACAGATACGCAGTATTTT. The chain joins TRBV7-6 to TRBJ2-3; D is ambiguous. The CDR3 spans 16 residues. Germline loops: CDR1 SGHVS, CDR2 FNYEAQ. The ends were cut back, 2 bases at V and 2 bases at J, with 14 bases in the middle.

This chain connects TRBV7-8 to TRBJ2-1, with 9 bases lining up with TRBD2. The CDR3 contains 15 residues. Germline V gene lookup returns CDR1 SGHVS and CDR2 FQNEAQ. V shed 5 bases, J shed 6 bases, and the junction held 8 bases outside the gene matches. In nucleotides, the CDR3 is TGTGCCAGCAGCGAGCTTGGACTAGCGAGCAATGAGCAGTTCTTC. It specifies CASSELGLASNEQFF.

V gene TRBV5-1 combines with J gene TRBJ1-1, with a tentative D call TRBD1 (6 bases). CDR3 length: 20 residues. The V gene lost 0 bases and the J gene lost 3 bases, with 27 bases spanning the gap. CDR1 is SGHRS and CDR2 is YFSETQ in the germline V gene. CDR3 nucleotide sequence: TGCGCCAGCAGCTTGGTTTTCGAAGCTGGGACAAAGGCGTTGCACACTGAAGCTTTCTTT. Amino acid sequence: CASSLVFEAGTKALHTEAFF.

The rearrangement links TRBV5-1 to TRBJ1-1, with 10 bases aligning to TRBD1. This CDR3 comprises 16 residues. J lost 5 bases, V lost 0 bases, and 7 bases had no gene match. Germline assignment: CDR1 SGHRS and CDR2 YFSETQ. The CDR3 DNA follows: TGCGCCAGCAGCTTGGCAGGGACAGGGGAGTCTACTGAAGCTTTCTTT. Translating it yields CASSLAGTGESTEAFF. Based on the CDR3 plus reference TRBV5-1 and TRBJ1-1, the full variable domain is KAGVTQTPRYLIKTRGQQVTLSCSPISGHRSVSWYQQTPGQGLQFLFEYFSETQRNKGNFPGRFSGRQFSNSRSEMNVSTLELGDSALYLCASSLAGTGESTEAFFGQGTRLTVV.

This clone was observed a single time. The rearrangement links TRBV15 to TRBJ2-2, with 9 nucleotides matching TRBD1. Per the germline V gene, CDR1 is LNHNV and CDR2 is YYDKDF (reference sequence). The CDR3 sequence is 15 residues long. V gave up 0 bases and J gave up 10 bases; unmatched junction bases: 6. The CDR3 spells CATSRDPGTGSELFF. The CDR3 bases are TGTGCCACCAGCAGAGACCCGGGGACAGGGTCGGAGCTGTTTTTT.

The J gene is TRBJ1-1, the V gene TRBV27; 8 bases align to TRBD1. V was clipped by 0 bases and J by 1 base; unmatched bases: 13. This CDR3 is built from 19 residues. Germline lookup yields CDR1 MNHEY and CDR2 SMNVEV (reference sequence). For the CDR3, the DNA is TGTGCCAGCAGTTTATCAGGTCAGGGGGCCGTGTCCACGAACACTGAAGCTTTCTTT. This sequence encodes CASSLSGQGAVSTNTEAFF.